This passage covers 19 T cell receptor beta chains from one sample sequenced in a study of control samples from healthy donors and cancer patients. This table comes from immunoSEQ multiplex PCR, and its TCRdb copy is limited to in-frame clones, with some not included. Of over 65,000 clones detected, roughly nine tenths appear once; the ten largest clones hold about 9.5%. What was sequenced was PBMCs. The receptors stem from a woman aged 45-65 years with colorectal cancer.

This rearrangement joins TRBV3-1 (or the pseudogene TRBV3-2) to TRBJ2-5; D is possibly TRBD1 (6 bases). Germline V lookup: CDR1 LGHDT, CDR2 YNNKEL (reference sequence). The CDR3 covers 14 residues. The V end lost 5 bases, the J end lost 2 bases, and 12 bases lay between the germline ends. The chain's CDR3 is CASSANRDQETQYF. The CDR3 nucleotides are TGTGCCAGCAGCGCTAACAGGGATCAAGAGACCCAGTACTTC.

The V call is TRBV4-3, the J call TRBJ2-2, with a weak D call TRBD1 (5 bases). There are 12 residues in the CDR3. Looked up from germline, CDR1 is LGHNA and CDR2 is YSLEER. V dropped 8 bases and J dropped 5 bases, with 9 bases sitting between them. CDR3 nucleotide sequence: TGCGCCAGCCTTGGGGCTACCGGGGAGCTGTTTTTT. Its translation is CASLGATGELFF.

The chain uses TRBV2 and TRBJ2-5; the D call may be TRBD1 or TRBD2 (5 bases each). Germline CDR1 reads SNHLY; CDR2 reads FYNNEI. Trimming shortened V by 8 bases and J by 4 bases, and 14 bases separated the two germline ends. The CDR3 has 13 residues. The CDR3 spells CASERGVRETQYF. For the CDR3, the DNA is TGTGCCAGCGAGAGGGGCGTCCGAGAGACCCAGTACTTC.

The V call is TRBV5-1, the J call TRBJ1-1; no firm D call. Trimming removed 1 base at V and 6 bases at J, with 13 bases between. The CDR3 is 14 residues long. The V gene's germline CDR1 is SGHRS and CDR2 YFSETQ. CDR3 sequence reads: CASSLPGVRAEAFF. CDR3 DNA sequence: TGCGCCAGCAGCTTGCCGGGTGTTAGGGCTGAAGCTTTCTTT.

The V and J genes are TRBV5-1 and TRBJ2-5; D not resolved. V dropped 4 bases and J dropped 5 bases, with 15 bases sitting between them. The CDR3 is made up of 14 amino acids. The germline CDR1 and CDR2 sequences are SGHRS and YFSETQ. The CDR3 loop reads CASSLPPRSETQYF. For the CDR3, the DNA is TGCGCCAGCAGCCTCCCCCCTCGGTCCGAGACCCAGTACTTC.

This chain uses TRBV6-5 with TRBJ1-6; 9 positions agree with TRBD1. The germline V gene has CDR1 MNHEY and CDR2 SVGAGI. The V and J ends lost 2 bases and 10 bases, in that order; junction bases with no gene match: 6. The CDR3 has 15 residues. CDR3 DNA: TGTGCCAGCAGTTACCAGGGACAGGGCGGGTCACCCCTCCACTTT. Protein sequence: CASSYQGQGGSPLHF.

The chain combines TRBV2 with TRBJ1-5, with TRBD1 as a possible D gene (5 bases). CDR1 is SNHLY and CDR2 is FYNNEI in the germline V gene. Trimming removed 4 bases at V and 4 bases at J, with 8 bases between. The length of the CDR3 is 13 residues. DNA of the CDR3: TGTGCCAGCAGTGGGGGCCTTAATCAGCCCCAGCATTTT. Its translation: CASSGGLNQPQHF.

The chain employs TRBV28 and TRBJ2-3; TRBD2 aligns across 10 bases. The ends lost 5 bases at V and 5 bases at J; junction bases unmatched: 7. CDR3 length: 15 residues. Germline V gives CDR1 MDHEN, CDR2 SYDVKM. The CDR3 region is CASSPPAGGRDTQYF. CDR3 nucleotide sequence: TGTGCCAGCAGTCCCCCAGCGGGGGGGCGAGATACGCAGTATTTT.

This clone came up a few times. The DNA for the CDR3 is TGCGCCAGCAGCCCCGGACTACCCAAGGAGGCGCAGTATTTT. As protein: CASSPGLPKEAQYF. This chain connects TRBV5-1 to TRBJ2-3; perhaps TRBD2 as D (6 bases). CDR1 is SGHRS and CDR2 is YFSETQ in the germline V gene. The CDR3 has 14 amino acids. Between the trimmed V and J ends, which lost 4 bases and 10 bases, there was a span of 19 bases. The whole variable domain, remainder taken from reference TRBV5-1 and TRBJ2-3, is KAGVTQTPRYLIKTRGQQVTLSCSPISGHRSVSWYQQTPGQGLQFLFEYFSETQRNKGNFPGRFSGRQFSNSRSEMNVSTLELGDSALYLCASSPGLPKEAQYFGPGTRLTVL.

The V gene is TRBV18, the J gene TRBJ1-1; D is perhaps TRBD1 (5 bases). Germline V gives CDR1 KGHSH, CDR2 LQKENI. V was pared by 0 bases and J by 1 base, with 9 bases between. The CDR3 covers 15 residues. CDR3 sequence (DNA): TGTGCCAGCTCACCACCTTCGGGGGGGAACACTGAAGCTTTCTTT. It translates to CASSPPSGGNTEAFF.

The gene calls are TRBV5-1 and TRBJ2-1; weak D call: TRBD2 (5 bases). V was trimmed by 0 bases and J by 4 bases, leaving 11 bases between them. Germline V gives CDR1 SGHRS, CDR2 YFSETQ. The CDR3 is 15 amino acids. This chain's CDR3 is CASSLVLGSYNEQFF. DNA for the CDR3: TGCGCCAGCAGCTTGGTACTAGGATCTTACAATGAGCAGTTCTTC.

CDR3 coding DNA: TGCGCCAGCAGCCAAGAAAGGGCAGAAAGCATGAACACTGAAGCTTTCTTT. Amino acid sequence: CASSQERAESMNTEAFF. The genes are TRBV4-3 and TRBJ1-1; no firm D call. This CDR3 is built from 17 residues. Deletions cut 0 bases from V and 0 bases from J, with 14 bases between. Germline V gene lookup returns CDR1 LGHNA and CDR2 YSLEER.

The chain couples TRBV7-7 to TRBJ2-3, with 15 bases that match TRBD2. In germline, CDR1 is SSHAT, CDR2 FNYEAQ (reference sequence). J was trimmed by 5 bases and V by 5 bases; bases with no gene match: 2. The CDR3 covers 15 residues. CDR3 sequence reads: CASSQGLAGGDTQYF. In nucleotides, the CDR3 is TGTGCCAGCAGCCAGGGACTAGCGGGAGGAGATACGCAGTATTTT.

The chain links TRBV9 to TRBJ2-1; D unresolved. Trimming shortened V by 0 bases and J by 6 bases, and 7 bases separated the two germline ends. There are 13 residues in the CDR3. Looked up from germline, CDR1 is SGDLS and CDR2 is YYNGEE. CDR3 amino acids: CASSVARVNEQFF. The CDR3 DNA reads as TGTGCCAGCAGCGTAGCAAGGGTCAATGAGCAGTTCTTC.

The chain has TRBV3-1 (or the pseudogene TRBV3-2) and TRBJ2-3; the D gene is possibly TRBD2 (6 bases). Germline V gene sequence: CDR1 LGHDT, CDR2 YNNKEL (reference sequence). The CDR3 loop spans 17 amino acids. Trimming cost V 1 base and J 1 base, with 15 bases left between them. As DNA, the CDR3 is TGTGCCAGCAGCCAAGCGGCTCGTTGGGGGGGCACAGATACGCAGTATTTT. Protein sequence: CASSQAARWGGTDTQYF.

The CDR3 loop reads CASSSPTDTQYF. CDR3 DNA sequence: TGTGCCAGCAGTTCCCCGACAGATACGCAGTATTTT. The chain has TRBV6-2 or TRBV6-3 and TRBJ2-3, with D hard to call. CDR1 and CDR2 from the germline V gene are MNHEY and SVGEGT. This CDR3 has 12 amino acids. Deletions cut 4 bases from V and 3 bases from J, with 5 bases between.

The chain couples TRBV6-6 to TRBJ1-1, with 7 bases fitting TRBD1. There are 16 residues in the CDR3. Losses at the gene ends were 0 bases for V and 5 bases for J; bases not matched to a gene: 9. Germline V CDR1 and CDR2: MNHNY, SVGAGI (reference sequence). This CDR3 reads CASSYSSSGTETEAFF. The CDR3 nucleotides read TGTGCCAGCAGTTACTCAAGCAGCGGGACAGAAACTGAAGCTTTCTTT.

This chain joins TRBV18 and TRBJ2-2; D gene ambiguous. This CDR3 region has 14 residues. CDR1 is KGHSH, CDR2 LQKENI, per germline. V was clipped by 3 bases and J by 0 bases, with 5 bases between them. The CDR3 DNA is TGTGCCAGCTCACCTTCAACGAACACCGGGGAGCTGTTTTTT. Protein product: CASSPSTNTGELFF.

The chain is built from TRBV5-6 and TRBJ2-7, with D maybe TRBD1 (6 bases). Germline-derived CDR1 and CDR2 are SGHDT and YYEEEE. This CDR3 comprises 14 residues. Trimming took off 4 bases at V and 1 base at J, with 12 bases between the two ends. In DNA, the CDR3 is TGTGCCAGCAGCCTCGTACAGGGATCCTACGAGCAGTACGTC. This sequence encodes CASSLVQGSYEQYV.